These 32 T cell receptor beta chains were all obtained from the same sample, sequenced in a study of early T cells in non-severe SARS-CoV-2 infection. MiXCR, applied by TCRdb to the 5' RACE reads, yields one record per CDR3 protein. Here the sample spans about 60,000 distinct CDR3 sequences, roughly 12% being singletons. Sequencing was done on a sample of whole blood. The receptors derive from an adult who was a healthcare worker with PCR-confirmed SARS-CoV-2 infection or an uninfected control (not recorded which).

This clonotype was observed many times. The V call is TRBV28, the J call TRBJ1-5; D not certain. From germline, CDR1 is MDHEN and CDR2 SYDVKM. V lost 2 bases, J lost 3 bases, and 8 bases lay in between. The length of the CDR3 is 14 residues. The CDR3 sequence is CASSLRPINQPQHF. CDR3 DNA: TGTGCCAGCAGTTTAAGGCCGATCAATCAGCCCCAGCATTTT. Complete variable domain (other parts from reference TRBV28 and TRBJ1-5): DVKVTQSSRYLVKRTGEKVFLECVQDMDHENMFWYRQDPGLGLRLIYFSYDVKMKEKGDIPEGYSVSREKKERFSLILESASTNQTSMYLCASSLRPINQPQHFGDGTRLSIL.

This clonotype occurred a few times. DNA for the CDR3: TGCAGCTTCGGACAGCCTGGTAGGGACACTGAAGCTTTCTTT. The encoded protein is CSFGQPGRDTEAFF. The V gene is TRBV29-1, the J gene TRBJ1-1, with D possibly matching TRBD1 (6 bases). The CDR3 contains 14 residues. V dropped 8 bases and J dropped 3 bases, with 19 bases sitting between them. Germline V CDR1 and CDR2: SQVTM, ANQGSEA.

This clonotype was seen many times. The chain recombines TRBV28 with TRBJ1-2; D is uncertain. Germline V gene data show CDR1 as MDHEN and CDR2 as SYDVKM. V was cut by 2 bases and J by 4 bases, with 11 bases left in between. CDR3 length equals 14 residues. The CDR3 loop is CASSLLQGSYGYTF. The CDR3 bases are TGTGCCAGCAGTTTACTTCAAGGAAGCTATGGCTACACCTTC.

This clonotype was picked up a small number of times. V gene TRBV7-9 combines with J gene TRBJ2-5, with D perhaps matching TRBD2 (6 bases). The germline V gene has CDR1 SEHNR and CDR2 FQNEAQ (reference sequence). The CDR3 has 15 residues. Trimming took 4 bases from V and 5 from J, leaving 17 bases between them. CDR3 residues: CASSSYGTEGETQYF. The CDR3 coding sequence is TGTGCCAGCAGCTCGTACGGGACGGAGGGGGAGACCCAGTACTTC.

The rearrangement uses TRBV5-5 and TRBJ2-3, with a tentative D call TRBD2 (5 bases). The CDR3 runs to 14 residues. Germline loops: CDR1 SGHKS, CDR2 YYEKEE (reference sequence). Trimming cost V 3 bases and J 6 bases, with 14 bases left between them. The chain's CDR3 is CASSYSRSGDTQYF. The CDR3 nucleotides are TGTGCCAGCAGCTATAGCCGGAGCGGCGATACGCAGTATTTT.

There are many counts of this clonotype. The rearrangement links TRBV20-1 to TRBJ1-2; D gene ambiguous. The CDR3 has 12 amino acids. Germline values: CDR1 DFQATT, CDR2 SNEGSKA (reference sequence). V was shortened by 3 bases and J by 3 bases, with 8 bases between the two germline ends. CDR3 in DNA: TGCAGTGCTAGGAATACTGACTATGGCTACACCTTC. This codes for CSARNTDYGYTF.

This clonotype was picked up many times. The chain joins TRBV18 to TRBJ1-5; the D is unclear. V was cut by 1 base and J by 7 bases, with 11 bases left in between. The CDR3 length is 14 residues. CDR1 and CDR2 from the germline V gene are KGHSH and LQKENI. CDR3 nucleotides: TGTGCCAGCTCACCACTAGGCTTGGGCCAGCCCCAGCATTTT. Translating gives CASSPLGLGQPQHF.

This clonotype was detected ten times or more. The junction differs from germline at one of its ends, possibly a read error. This chain uses TRBV7-9 with TRBJ1-2; no clear D gene. In germline, CDR1 is SEHNR, CDR2 FQNEAQ (reference sequence). The CDR3 is 13 residues long. In DNA, the CDR3 is TGTGCCAGCAGTTTAGTCCCAGGTTATGGCTACACCTTC. Its protein is CASSLVPGYGYTF.

This clonotype was detected many times. The rearrangement uses TRBV28 and TRBJ2-7, with D possibly matching TRBD2 (6 bases). The ends were cut back, 4 bases at V and 11 bases at J, with 12 bases in the middle. CDR3 length: 11 amino acids. Germline assignment: CDR1 MDHEN and CDR2 SYDVKM. The CDR3 reads CASSSGRSKYF. As DNA, the CDR3 is TGTGCCAGCAGTTCAGGGAGGTCAAAGTACTTC.

The table lists this clonotype with many counts. The chain links TRBV20-1 to TRBJ2-5; tentatively, D is TRBD1 or TRBD2 (5 bases each). Germline V gene data show CDR1 as DFQATT and CDR2 as SNEGSKA (reference sequence). This CDR3 region has 13 residues. V shed 5 bases and J shed 1 base, with 11 bases lying between them. CDR3 amino acids: CSAGGLGQETQYF. The CDR3 DNA is TGCAGTGCTGGGGGATTGGGCCAAGAGACCCAGTACTTC.

In this sample, this clonotype turned up many times. The CDR3: CSVISISNYGYTF. Here the CDR3 DNA reads TGCAGCGTGATCTCCATATCTAACTATGGCTACACCTTC. The chain recombines TRBV29-1 with TRBJ1-2; no definite D call. CDR1 and CDR2 (germline): SQVTM, ANQGSEA. This CDR3 is built from 13 residues. V was cut by 6 bases and J by 0 bases, with 11 bases left in between. Drawing the rest from reference TRBV29-1 and TRBJ1-2, the complete variable domain is SAVISQKPSRDICQRGTSLTIQCQVDSQVTMMFWYRQQPGQSLTLIATANQGSEATYESGFVIDKFPISRPNLTFSTLTVSNMSPEDSSIYLCSVISISNYGYTFGSGTRLTVV.

At least ten counts were recorded for this clonotype. The V gene is TRBV5-4, the J gene TRBJ2-3; 11 positions agree with TRBD2. The CDR3 is 15 residues long. Germline CDR1 and CDR2: SGHNT and YYREEE (reference sequence). V was pared by 2 bases and J by 9 bases, with 8 bases of the junction left unmatched. CDR3 region: CASSFPELAGDTQYF. DNA of the CDR3: TGTGCCAGCAGCTTCCCCGAACTAGCGGGAGACACGCAGTATTTT.

The chain has TRBV21-1 and TRBJ2-1. TRBV21-1 is a listed pseudogene. The length of the CDR3 is 14 residues. CDR3 residues: CASSKDSAYNEQFF. CDR3 coding DNA: TGTGCCAGCAGCAAAGATTCAGCCTACAATGAGCAGTTCTTC.

This clonotype showed up many times. This chain joins TRBV29-1 and TRBJ2-7; possibly TRBD1 for D (5 bases). The CDR3 consists of 13 residues. V was clipped by 4 bases and J by 1 base, with 11 bases between them. Germline-derived CDR1 and CDR2 are SQVTM and ANQGSEA. The CDR3, as DNA: TGCAGCGTTGGGTCAGGGCCTTCCTACGAGCAGTACTTC. Translated: CSVGSGPSYEQYF.

The V call is TRBV28, the J call TRBJ2-5; tentatively, D is TRBD1 (5 bases). Between the trimmed V and J ends, which lost 8 bases and 5 bases, there was a span of 21 bases. The CDR3 sequence is 15 residues long. The V gene's germline CDR1 is MDHEN and CDR2 SYDVKM. In DNA form, the CDR3 reads TGTGCCAGCGGTCTATCTTCAGGGCCATTGGAGACCCAGTACTTC. Translating it yields CASGLSSGPLETQYF. The full variable domain, in which reference TRBV28 and TRBJ2-5 provide the parts outside the CDR3, is DVKVTQSSRYLVKRTGEKVFLECVQDMDHENMFWYRQDPGLGLRLIYFSYDVKMKEKGDIPEGYSVSREKKERFSLILESASTNQTSMYLCASGLSSGPLETQYFGPGTRLLVL.

This clonotype appeared many times. The CDR3 loop is CASSAGTSVNTGELFF. CDR3 nucleotide sequence: TGTGCCAGCAGCGCCGGGACTAGCGTGAACACCGGGGAGCTGTTTTTT. The chain has TRBV11-3 and TRBJ2-2; 10 nucleotides agree with TRBD2. The CDR3 is made up of 16 amino acids. The ends lost 5 bases at V and 1 base at J; junction bases unmatched: 4. CDR1 and CDR2 (germline): SGHNT, YENEEA.

The V gene is TRBV7-9, the J gene TRBJ2-7; D remains ambiguous. The CDR3 runs to 12 residues. Germline CDR1 reads SEHNR; CDR2 reads FQNEAQ (reference sequence). V lost 1 base to trimming and J lost 7 bases, with 8 bases between them. The CDR3 nucleotides read TGTGCCAGCAGCTTAGGTGAAGGGGAGCAGTACTTC. It encodes CASSLGEGEQYF.

This clonotype was seen more than once but under ten times. The V gene is TRBV6-5, the J gene TRBJ2-7, with TRBD1 matching over 10 bases. Germline CDR1 and CDR2: MNHEY and SVGAGI. V was clipped by 6 bases and J by 4 bases; unmatched bases: 9. This CDR3 is built from 15 residues. The CDR3 bases are TGTGCCAGCAGCCGCGTGGGGGACAGGGGTTACGAGCAGTACTTC. It specifies CASSRVGDRGYEQYF.

The gene calls are TRBV7-3 and TRBJ2-3; 8 nucleotides match TRBD2. Trimming took 4 bases from V and 4 from J; bases not matched to a gene: 7. Per germline, CDR1 SGHTA and CDR2 FQGTGA. The CDR3 covers 15 residues. CDR3 nucleotide sequence: TGTGCCAGCAGCTCCCAGGCGGGAGGAGCAGATACGCAGTATTTT. As protein: CASSSQAGGADTQYF.

This clonotype was counted many times. V and J are TRBV7-2 and TRBJ2-2, with 11 nucleotides matching TRBD2. Germline V gene sequence: CDR1 SGHTA, CDR2 FQGNSA. J gave up 5 bases and V 4 bases, and 3 bases lay outside the gene matches. The CDR3 has 15 residues. Here the CDR3 DNA reads TGTGCCAGCAGCTCTAGCGGGAGGAGTACCGGGGAGCTGTTTTTT. As protein: CASSSSGRSTGELFF. The full variable domain, completed using reference TRBV7-2 and TRBJ2-2, is GAGVSQSPSNKVTEKGKDVELRCDPISGHTALYWYRQSLGQGLEFLIYFQGNSAPDKSGLPSDRFSAERTGGSVSTLTIQRTQQEDSAVYLCASSSSGRSTGELFFGEGSRLTVL.

Many counts were recorded for this clonotype. The chain couples TRBV3-1 to TRBJ2-7; 9 nucleotides line up with TRBD1. Looked up from germline, CDR1 is LGHDT and CDR2 is YNNKEL (reference sequence). Unmatched junction bases numbered 6, after V lost 3 bases and J lost 12 bases. The CDR3 has 12 amino acids. The CDR3 DNA reads TGTGCCAGCAGCCATAGGGACAGGGATATGTACTTC. Translating gives CASSHRDRDMYF.

Here the CDR3 reads CASSLMRLEYGSEQFF. The DNA of the CDR3 is TGTGCCAGCAGTTTAATGAGACTAGAGTACGGGAGTGAGCAGTTCTTC. The V gene is TRBV28, the J gene TRBJ2-1; D perhaps matches TRBD2 (6 bases). V lost 2 bases and J 9 bases, leaving 20 bases between the germline ends. This CDR3 contains 16 residues. CDR1 is MDHEN and CDR2 is SYDVKM in the germline V gene.

This clonotype was counted many times. The rearrangement uses TRBV7-9 and TRBJ2-7; possible D gene TRBD2, 5 bases. V was pared by 6 bases and J by 9 bases, with 15 bases between. Germline V gene data show CDR1 as SEHNR and CDR2 as FQNEAQ (reference sequence). The CDR3 runs 12 residues. CDR3 bases: TGTGCCAGCAGTCCCGGGCCCGGAGGGCAGTACTTC. The encoded protein is CASSPGPGGQYF.

The chain is built from TRBV7-9 and TRBJ1-1; the match to TRBD1 covers 8 bases. The junction had 9 bases not matched to a gene; V was cut back by 7 bases and J by 5 bases. The length of the CDR3 is 14 residues. Germline V gene sequence: CDR1 SEHNR, CDR2 FQNEAQ (reference sequence). CDR3 in DNA: TGTGCCAGCAACCAGGGGGCGATCGGGACTGAAGCTTTCTTT. As protein: CASNQGAIGTEAFF.

This clonotype has more than one count but fewer than ten. V and J are TRBV5-5 and TRBJ1-1, with D perhaps TRBD1 (5 bases). Trimming left V 0 bases short and J 5 bases short, with 14 bases between. The CDR3 extends over 15 amino acids. CDR1 SGHKS and CDR2 YYEKEE come from the germline V gene (reference sequence). In nucleotides, the CDR3 is TGTGCCAGCAGCTTGGAACCGGGGACCACTACTGAAGCTTTCTTT. It specifies CASSLEPGTTTEAFF.

This clonotype was picked up a small number of times. The genes are TRBV5-1 and TRBJ2-2, with 7 bases aligning to TRBD1. The germline gives CDR1 SGHRS, CDR2 YFSETQ. The CDR3 spans 15 residues. V gave up 4 bases and J gave up 4 bases; unmatched junction bases: 7. The CDR3 sequence is CASSSNRGSTGELFF. In nucleotides, the CDR3 is TGCGCCAGCAGCAGTAACAGGGGCAGCACCGGGGAGCTGTTTTTT.

This clonotype was counted at least ten times. The rearrangement links TRBV18 to TRBJ1-5; no definite D call. The CDR3 runs to 13 residues. V lost 0 bases, J lost 12 bases, and 12 bases lay in between. Germline values: CDR1 KGHSH, CDR2 LQKENI. The DNA for the CDR3 is TGTGCCAGCTCACCACCCTCCGAGGACCTCCAGCATTTT. It encodes CASSPPSEDLQHF.

This clonotype was counted at least ten times. V and J are TRBV7-6 and TRBJ2-3; 7 bases map to TRBD1. J gave up 0 bases and V 5 bases, and 5 bases lay outside the gene matches. Germline-derived CDR1 and CDR2 are SGHVS and FNYEAQ. There are 15 residues in the CDR3. The CDR3 reads CASSHRQGSTDTQYF. The DNA for the CDR3 is TGTGCCAGCAGCCATAGACAGGGAAGCACAGATACGCAGTATTTT.

This clonotype was counted ten times or more. The chain carries TRBV12-3 or TRBV12-4 and TRBJ1-2; D may be TRBD1 (5 bases). The CDR3 runs 13 residues. The V end lost 3 bases, the J end lost 2 bases, and 7 bases lay between the germline ends. CDR3 in amino acids: CASSLGGNYGYTF. The CDR3 region has the DNA TGTGCCAGCAGTTTGGGGGGGAACTATGGCTACACCTTC.

This clonotype turned up a few times. The gene calls are TRBV9 and TRBJ2-3; no clear D. The CDR3 sequence is 13 residues long. Germline V gene data show CDR1 as SGDLS and CDR2 as YYNGEE. Trimming took 4 bases from V and 5 from J, leaving 11 bases between them. CDR3 nucleotides: TGTGCCAGCAGCTTTAGACTGGAAGATACGCAGTATTTT. It encodes CASSFRLEDTQYF.

This clonotype was picked up many times. The chain carries TRBV3-1 and TRBJ1-2; no clear D gene. Per the germline V gene, CDR1 is LGHDT and CDR2 is YNNKEL (reference sequence). V lost 1 base and J 8 bases, leaving 20 bases between the germline ends. The CDR3 sequence is 16 residues long. CDR3 sequence reads: CASSQAGRLRWIGYTF. The CDR3 DNA reads TGTGCCAGCAGCCAAGCCGGCCGGCTTCGTTGGATCGGCTACACCTTC.

This clonotype occurred many times. The chain couples TRBV28 to TRBJ2-1, with 10 positions matching TRBD1. CDR3 length: 15 amino acids. The germline gives CDR1 MDHEN, CDR2 SYDVKM. V gave up 5 bases and J gave up 4 bases; unmatched junction bases: 5. CDR3: CASSLRDRGYNEQFF. CDR3 sequence (DNA): TGTGCCAGCAGTCTCCGGGACAGGGGTTACAATGAGCAGTTCTTC.